The 21 T cell receptor beta chains given below trace back to one sample, sequenced in a study of T-cell reconstitution after alpha-beta-depleted transplantation in children. Unique molecular identifiers tagged the TCRbeta library. One entry per CDR3 protein results from TCRdb running MiXCR on the PCR reads. The table shows 550,000 to 600,000 distinct CDR3 sequences, with 23% occurring only once. This specimen consisted of PBMCs, mostly from graft donor cells, obtained 360 days after TCRalphabeta/CD19-depleted stem cell transplant. The receptors here all came from a boy in the first two years of life who had a stem cell transplant for acute myeloid leukemia, so the T cells may come from the graft donor.

This clonotype showed up many times. J is TRBJ1-1 and V is TRBV12-3 or TRBV12-4; D is undetermined. This CDR3 region has 11 residues. The V gene lost 7 bases and the J gene lost 13 bases, with 16 bases spanning the gap. DNA of the CDR3: TGTGCCAGCACTCAAGGCCGGCCTTATTTCTTT. Translated, it gives CASTQGRPYFF.

This clonotype was counted ten times or more. The chain employs TRBV5-1 and TRBJ2-2, with D possibly TRBD1 on 6 matching bases. The CDR3 totals 15 residues. Trimming took 4 bases from V and 3 from J, leaving 13 bases between them. Germline V CDR1 and CDR2: SGHRS, YFSETQ. The CDR3 loop reads CASSPSTGYTGELFF. Here the CDR3 DNA reads TGCGCCAGCAGCCCATCCACAGGGTACACCGGGGAGCTGTTTTTT.

The rearrangement joins TRBV20-1 to TRBJ2-7; the D gene is possibly TRBD1 (6 bases). Germline loops: CDR1 DFQATT, CDR2 SNEGSKA (reference sequence). V lost 3 bases and J 5 bases, leaving 14 bases between the germline ends. This CDR3 contains 13 residues. CDR3 nucleotide sequence: TGCAGTGCTAGCCATCAGGGGACGAACGAGCAGTACGTC. Translated: CSASHQGTNEQYV.

A few counts support this clonotype. The chain is built from TRBV20-1 and TRBJ2-1, with D hard to call. Germline V gene data show CDR1 as DFQATT and CDR2 as SNEGSKA (reference sequence). The germline V and J ends were trimmed by 4 bases and 16 bases, with 20 bases remaining between them. CDR3 size: 12 residues. The CDR3 DNA reads TGCAGTGCTACCTACCCCGGGTCCCAGGTTTTCTTC. Translation: CSATYPGSQVFF.

This clonotype has only a few counts. V gene TRBV28 combines with J gene TRBJ2-7, with 10 bases identical to TRBD1. CDR3 size: 16 residues. J was trimmed by 8 bases and V by 0 bases; bases with no gene match: 10. CDR1 MDHEN and CDR2 SYDVKM come from the germline V gene. The CDR3 loop reads CASSLWGQGIKAQQYF. The CDR3, as DNA: TGTGCCAGCAGTTTATGGGGACAGGGGATCAAAGCCCAGCAGTACTTC.

This clonotype was seen many times. The chain links TRBV10-2 to TRBJ1-1; D gene unclear. Per the germline V gene, CDR1 is WSHSY and CDR2 is SAAADI. The CDR3 loop spans 14 amino acids. The V end was cut by 2 bases, the J end by 0 bases, with 7 bases between. The CDR3 reads CASSEVNMNTEAFF. DNA of the CDR3: TGCGCCAGCAGTGAGGTAAACATGAACACTGAAGCTTTCTTT.

The chain uses TRBV9 and TRBJ2-5; D is possibly TRBD2 (6 bases). The CDR3 contains 14 residues. Germline lookup yields CDR1 SGDLS and CDR2 YYNGEE. V dropped 0 bases and J dropped 1 base, with 7 bases sitting between them. In nucleotides, the CDR3 is TGTGCCAGCAGCGTAGGGAGGGCCCAAGAGACCCAGTACTTC. As protein: CASSVGRAQETQYF.

This chain joins TRBV10-3 and TRBJ2-5, with 9 bases that match TRBD2. Germline loops: CDR1 ENHRY, CDR2 SYGVKD. The CDR3 consists of 15 residues. V shed 4 bases, J shed 5 bases, and the junction held 8 bases outside the gene matches. In DNA form, the CDR3 reads TGTGCCATCAGTGGTGGGACTAGCCCGGGGGAGACCCAGTACTTC. Translating it yields CAISGGTSPGETQYF.

The gene calls are TRBV20-1 and TRBJ2-5; 9 positions match TRBD2. V shed 5 bases, J shed 6 bases, and the junction held 10 bases outside the gene matches. The CDR3 length is 14 residues. Germline CDR1 DFQATT, CDR2 SNEGSKA (reference sequence). CDR3 coding DNA: TGCAGTGCTCCTCCCCGCGGGGGGGTACAGACCCAGTACTTC. This encodes CSAPPRGGVQTQYF.

About this clonotype itself: A much larger clone differs by one base, so this may be a read error. This likely comes from a read error, as the CDR3 has no conserved phenylalanine or tryptophan at its end. The gene calls are TRBV29-1 and TRBJ2-3; D remains ambiguous. Between the trimmed V and J ends, which lost 5 bases and 4 bases, there was a span of 10 bases. The germline gives CDR1 SQVTM, CDR2 ANQGSEA. This CDR3 region has 12 residues. The chain's CDR3 is CSVYRPPDTQYS. The DNA of the CDR3 is TGCAGCGTTTACCGACCTCCAGATACGCAGTATTCT.

This clonotype occurred many times. The chain recombines TRBV2 with TRBJ1-5, with 9 bases lining up with TRBD1. Trimming took 6 bases from V and 6 from J; bases not matched to a gene: 3. Germline CDR1 reads SNHLY; CDR2 reads FYNNEI. This CDR3 is built from 13 residues. CDR3 in DNA: TGTGCCAGCAGCGGACAGGGGAGTCAGCCCCAGCATTTT. Translated, it gives CASSGQGSQPQHF.

The chain joins TRBV6-4 to TRBJ2-1; 10 bases agree with TRBD2. Germline V lookup: CDR1 MRHNA, CDR2 SNTAGT. The CDR3 sequence is 22 residues long. J was trimmed by 4 bases and V by 8 bases; bases with no gene match: 29. The DNA for the CDR3 is TGTGCCAGCCCCCGGGATGACAGCGACCTCGGGCTAGCGGGGGAAAGATACAATGAGCAGTTCTTC. This codes for CASPRDDSDLGLAGERYNEQFF.

This sequence joins TRBV3-1 and TRBJ1-2; D not certain. This CDR3 spans 14 amino acids. Germline lookup yields CDR1 LGHDT and CDR2 YNNKEL (reference sequence). V was pared by 0 bases and J by 1 base, with 6 bases between. The CDR3: CASSQDLNNYGYTF. The CDR3, as DNA: TGTGCCAGCAGCCAAGATCTCAATAACTATGGCTACACCTTC.

The rearrangement uses TRBV6-6 and TRBJ1-1, with D uncertain. Germline CDR1 and CDR2: MNHNY and SVGAGI (reference sequence). The CDR3 spans 13 residues. Trimming cost V 6 bases and J 6 bases, with 14 bases left between them. CDR3: CASRPDTHAEAFF. CDR3 DNA: TGTGCCAGCAGACCAGACACCCACGCTGAAGCTTTCTTT.

J is TRBJ2-7 and V is TRBV21-1; the table's D call, TRBD2, was not checked against the DNA. TRBV21-1 is a listed pseudogene. The CDR3 loop spans 15 amino acids. The CDR3 is CASSTRGLAGYEQYV. CDR3 nucleotide sequence: TGTGCCAGCAGCACAAGGGGACTAGCGGGCTACGAGCAGTACGTC.

The chain links TRBV28 to TRBJ2-1; 12 bases match TRBD1. Losses at the gene ends were 3 bases for V and 8 bases for J; bases not matched to a gene: 11. The length of the CDR3 is 17 residues. Germline-derived CDR1 and CDR2 are MDHEN and SYDVKM. The CDR3 DNA reads as TGTGCCAGCAGTTTCCGCCGTTGGGACAGGGGGCATGATGAGCAGTTCTTC. The encoded protein is CASSFRRWDRGHDEQFF.

This clonotype came up many times. V is TRBV28 and J is TRBJ2-7; tentative D call: TRBD2 (6 bases). Trimming removed 5 bases from V and 4 bases from J, with 18 bases in between. CDR3 length equals 15 residues. Germline values: CDR1 MDHEN, CDR2 SYDVKM. CDR3 residues: CASSPLPLAQYEQYV. CDR3 nucleotide sequence: TGTGCCAGCAGTCCCCTCCCCCTAGCGCAATACGAGCAGTACGTC.

This clonotype appeared many times. The CDR3 coding sequence is TGTGCCTGGAGTACAAGGGAAGACCAGCCCCAGCATTTT. It yields the protein CAWSTREDQPQHF. This chain links TRBV30 with TRBJ1-5; D gene unclear. CDR3 length equals 13 residues. V was cut by 2 bases and J by 7 bases, with 12 bases left in between. Germline V gene lookup returns CDR1 GTSNPN and CDR2 SVGIG (reference sequence).

The V call is TRBV4-1, the J call TRBJ2-5, with 7 bases aligning to TRBD2. Trimming cost V 6 bases and J 5 bases; bases outside gene matches: 6. The CDR3 runs 13 residues. Per germline, CDR1 MGHRA and CDR2 YSYEKL. The CDR3 here is CASRATSAETQYF. The CDR3 DNA reads TGCGCCAGCAGGGCTACTAGCGCGGAGACCCAGTACTTC.

The rearrangement links TRBV11-2 to TRBJ1-1, with 9 bases that match TRBD1. Germline CDR1 SGHAT, CDR2 FQNNGV. CDR3 length: 15 amino acids. The J segment lost 7 bases and the V segment lost 1 base, leaving 7 bases of the junction unmatched. The CDR3 protein is CASSLVQGASNEAFF. CDR3 bases: TGTGCCAGCAGCTTAGTACAGGGGGCGAGCAATGAAGCTTTCTTT.

This clonotype was seen repeatedly, ten times or more. The rearrangement uses TRBV24-1 and TRBJ2-7; D may match TRBD1 or TRBD2 (5 bases each). Per the germline V gene, CDR1 is KGHDR and CDR2 is SFDVKD. The CDR3 spans 13 residues. V dropped 6 bases and J dropped 7 bases, with 15 bases sitting between them. The CDR3 sequence is CATSSSVWGEQYV. CDR3 sequence (DNA): TGTGCCACCAGTTCATCCGTATGGGGGGAGCAGTACGTC.